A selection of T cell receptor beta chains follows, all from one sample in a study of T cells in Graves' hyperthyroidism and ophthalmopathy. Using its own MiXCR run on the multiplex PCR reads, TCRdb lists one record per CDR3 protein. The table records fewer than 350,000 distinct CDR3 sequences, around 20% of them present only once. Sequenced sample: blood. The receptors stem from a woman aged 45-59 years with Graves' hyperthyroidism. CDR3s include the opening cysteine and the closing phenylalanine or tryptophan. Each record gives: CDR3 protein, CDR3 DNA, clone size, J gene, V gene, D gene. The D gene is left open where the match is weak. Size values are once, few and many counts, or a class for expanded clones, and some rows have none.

CSGRKLAGPSEQYF | TGCAGTGGAAGGAAACTAGCGGGGCCCTCCGAGCAGTACTTC | many | TRBJ2-7 | TRBV20-1 | TRBD2
CSVLTRPSTDTQYF | TGCAGTGTCCTGACTAGACCTAGCACAGATACGCAGTATTTT | - | TRBJ2-3 | TRBV20-1 | -
CATSRDRGRGNTIYF | TGTGCCACCAGCAGAGATCGGGGGAGAGGAAACACCATATATTTT | - | TRBJ1-3 | TRBV15 | -
CASRESVLYNEQFF | TGTGCCAGCAGGGAGAGTGTCCTCTACAATGAGCAGTTCTTC | many | TRBJ2-1 | TRBV27 | -
CASSPGRTNEQFF | TGTGCCAGCAGCCCCGGACGGACCAATGAGCAGTTCTTC | - | TRBJ2-1 | TRBV7-3 | -
CASSLGTSGPSSYEQYF | TGCGCCAGCAGCTTGGGGACTAGCGGGCCTAGCTCCTACGAGCAGTACTTC | many | TRBJ2-7 | TRBV5-1 | TRBD2
CASRVVNQPQHF | TGTGCCAGCAGGGTGGTAAATCAGCCCCAGCATTTT | - | TRBJ1-5 | TRBV28 | -
CSAGPGLEVDTQYF | TGCAGTGCGGGACCGGGACTAGAAGTAGATACGCAGTATTTT | few | TRBJ2-3 | TRBV20-1 | TRBD2
CSGIRAGEGGYTF | TGCAGCGGGATACGGGCCGGGGAAGGAGGCTACACCTTC | - | TRBJ1-2 | TRBV29-1 | -
CASSPKGSSSGANVLTF | TGTGCCAGTAGTCCCAAGGGGTCGAGCTCTGGGGCCAACGTCCTGACTTTC | few | TRBJ2-6 | TRBV19 | -
CASSRFETQYF | TGTGCCAGCAGTCGTTTTGAGACCCAGTACTTC | many | TRBJ2-5 | TRBV28 | -
CASGSGLAGEVGELFF | TGTGCTAGTGGCTCCGGACTAGCGGGAGAGGTCGGGGAGCTGTTTTTT | many | TRBJ2-2 | TRBV12-5 | TRBD2
CASLLARGSYEQYF | TGTGCCAGCCTTCTAGCCAGGGGCTCCTACGAGCAGTACTTC | many | TRBJ2-7 | TRBV28 | -
CASSPTVAGVHYEQYF | TGTGCCAGCAGTCCCACCGTAGCGGGAGTTCACTACGAGCAGTACTTC | many | TRBJ2-7 | TRBV28 | TRBD2
CASRDVGQGGYTF | TGTGCCAGCAGAGACGTTGGACAGGGAGGCTACACCTTC | many | TRBJ1-2 | TRBV12-3/TRBV12-4 | TRBD1
CASSPYNSDTQYF | TGTGCCAGCTCACCCTATAACAGCGATACGCAGTATTTT | many | TRBJ2-3 | TRBV18 | -
CASSTRQVTANEQFF | TGTGCCAGCAGTACCCGACAGGTGACGGCCAATGAGCAGTTCTTC | - | TRBJ2-1 | TRBV27 | -
CASSQLGLAGLYEQYF | TGTGCCAGCAGCCAATTAGGACTAGCGGGGCTCTACGAGCAGTACTTC | many | TRBJ2-7 | TRBV3-1 | TRBD2
CTSSLVVQPTGELFF | TGTACCAGCAGCTTAGTTGTCCAGCCCACCGGGGAGCTGTTTTTT | - | TRBJ2-2 | TRBV11-2 | -
CSARDPRRETQYF | TGCAGTGCTAGAGACCCGAGAAGAGAGACCCAGTACTTC | - | TRBJ2-5 | TRBV20-1 | -
CASSVGSADTQYF | TGTGCCAGCAGTGTCGGGAGTGCAGATACGCAGTATTTT | - | TRBJ2-3 | TRBV2 | -
CASSLGTGVSYEQYF | TGCGCCAGCAGCCTCGGGACAGGGGTGTCCTACGAGCAGTACTTC | - | TRBJ2-7 | TRBV5-1 | TRBD1
CARDRAGGYTF | TGTGCTCGGGACAGGGCGGGCGGCTACACCTTC | many | TRBJ1-2 | TRBV30 | TRBD1
CASSSLRLDRGIRNEQFF | TGTGCCAGCAGTTCTCTACGCCTGGACAGGGGAATTCGTAATGAGCAGTTCTTC | many | TRBJ2-1 | TRBV6-1 | TRBD1
CSARALSGSSYNEQFF | TGCAGTGCTAGGGCCCTTAGCGGGAGCTCCTACAATGAGCAGTTCTTC | many | TRBJ2-1 | TRBV20-1 | TRBD2
CASSQGRGNTEAFF | TGCGCCAGCAGCCAAGGCAGGGGCAATACTGAAGCTTTCTTT | many | TRBJ1-1 | TRBV4-1 | -
CATGGAGELFF | TGTGCCACCGGGGGAGCTGGGGAGCTGTTTTTT | few | TRBJ2-2 | TRBV24-1 | -
CASSLAVGGIYGYTF | TGTGCCAGCAGCTTAGCGGTGGGGGGAATCTATGGCTACACCTTC | - | TRBJ1-2 | TRBV7-2 | -
CASSHRVTNEKLFF | TGTGCCAGCAGCCACCGGGTAACTAATGAAAAACTGTTTTTT | many | TRBJ1-4 | TRBV3-1 | -
CASSILQGRYGYTF | TGTGCCAGTAGTATCCTACAGGGGAGATATGGCTACACCTTC | once | TRBJ1-2 | TRBV19 | TRBD1
CASSPTGAGEEGYTF | TGTGCCAGCAGCCCCACAGGGGCAGGGGAGGAGGGCTACACCTTC | - | TRBJ1-2 | TRBV11-1 | TRBD1
CSARASGAGMEAFF | TGCAGTGCTAGAGCCTCGGGGGCGGGGATGGAGGCTTTCTTT | few | TRBJ1-1 | TRBV20-1 | -
CSARDRGGTDTQYF | TGCAGTGCTAGAGACAGGGGCGGCACAGATACGCAGTATTTT | many | TRBJ2-3 | TRBV20-1 | -
CASSYRAEGPYEQYF | TGTGCCAGCAGTTACCGGGCGGAGGGCCCCTACGAGCAGTACTTC | few | TRBJ2-7 | TRBV27 | -
CASSIGASNSNQPQHF | TGTGCCAGTAGTATTGGGGCAAGCAATAGCAATCAGCCCCAGCATTTT | - | TRBJ1-5 | TRBV19 | -
CSAQGPANTGELFF | TGCAGCGCGCAGGGGCCTGCGAACACCGGGGAGCTGTTTTTT | few | TRBJ2-2 | TRBV20-1 | -
CSAVGTGDIQETQYF | TGCAGTGCGGTCGGGACAGGGGACATCCAAGAGACCCAGTACTTC | many | TRBJ2-5 | TRBV20-1 | TRBD1
CASSFGDRGSEQYF | TGTGCCAGCAGTTTTGGTGACAGGGGGAGCGAGCAGTACTTC | many | TRBJ2-7 | TRBV27 | TRBD1
CASSLLETSTDTQYF | TGCGCCAGCAGCTTGCTGGAGACTAGCACAGATACGCAGTATTTT | - | TRBJ2-3 | TRBV5-1 | -
CASSQGGLSGANVLTF | TGCGCCAGCAGCCAGGGCGGCCTCTCTGGGGCCAACGTCCTGACTTTC | few | TRBJ2-6 | TRBV4-1 | -
CASSYSDRNYEQYF | TGTGCCAGCAGTTACTCGGACAGGAACTACGAGCAGTACTTC | few | TRBJ2-7 | TRBV6-6 | TRBD1
CASSFGGLSGNTIYF | TGCGCCAGCAGCTTTGGGGGTCTGAGTGGAAACACCATATATTTT | many | TRBJ1-3 | TRBV5-1 | -